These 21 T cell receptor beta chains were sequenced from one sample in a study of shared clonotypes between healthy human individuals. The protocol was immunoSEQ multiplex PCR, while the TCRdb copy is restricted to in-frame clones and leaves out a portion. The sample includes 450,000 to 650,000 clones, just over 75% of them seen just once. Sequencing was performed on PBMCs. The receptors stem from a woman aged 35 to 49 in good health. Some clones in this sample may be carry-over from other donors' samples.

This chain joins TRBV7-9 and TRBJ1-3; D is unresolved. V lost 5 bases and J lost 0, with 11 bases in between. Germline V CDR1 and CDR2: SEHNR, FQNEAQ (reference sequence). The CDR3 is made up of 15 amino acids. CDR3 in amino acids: CASSPEFSSGNTIYF. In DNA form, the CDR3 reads TGTGCCAGCAGCCCAGAGTTCAGCTCTGGAAACACCATATATTTT. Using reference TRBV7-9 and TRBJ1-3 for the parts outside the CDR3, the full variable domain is DTGVSQNPRHKITKRGQNVTFRCDPISEHNRLYWYRQTLGQGPEFLTYFQNEAQLEKSRLLSDRFSAERPKGSFSTLEIQRTEQGDSAMYLCASSPEFSSGNTIYFGEGSWLTVV.

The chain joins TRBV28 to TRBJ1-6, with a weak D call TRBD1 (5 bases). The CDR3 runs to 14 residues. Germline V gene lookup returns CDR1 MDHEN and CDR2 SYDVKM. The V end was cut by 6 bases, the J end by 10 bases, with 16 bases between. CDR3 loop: CASSPQMGVSPLHF. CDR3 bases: TGTGCCAGCAGCCCGCAAATGGGGGTATCACCCCTCCACTTT.

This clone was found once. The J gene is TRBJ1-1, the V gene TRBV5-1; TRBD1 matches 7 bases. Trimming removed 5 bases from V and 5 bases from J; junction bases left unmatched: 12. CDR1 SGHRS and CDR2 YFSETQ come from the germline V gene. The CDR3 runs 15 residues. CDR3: CASRPTGAQGTEAFF. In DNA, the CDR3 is TGCGCCAGCAGACCTACAGGGGCTCAAGGTACTGAAGCTTTCTTT.

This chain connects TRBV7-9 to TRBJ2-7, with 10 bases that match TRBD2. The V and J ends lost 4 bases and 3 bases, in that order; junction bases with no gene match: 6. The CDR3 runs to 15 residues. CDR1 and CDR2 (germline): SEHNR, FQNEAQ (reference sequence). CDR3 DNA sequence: TGTGCCAGCAGCTCGGGACTAGCGAAGATCTACGAGCAGTACTTC. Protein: CASSSGLAKIYEQYF.

Here the CDR3 reads CASSLGLALPSEQFF. The CDR3 coding sequence is TGTGCCAGCAGCCTTGGACTAGCCCTCCCAAGTGAGCAGTTCTTC. The chain joins TRBV7-3 to TRBJ2-1, with 8 bases aligning to TRBD2. This CDR3 is built from 15 residues. Germline lookup yields CDR1 SGHTA and CDR2 FQGTGA. V lost 5 bases, J lost 9 bases, and 12 bases stayed unmatched. Looking up the rest from reference TRBV7-3 and TRBJ2-1 gives the full variable domain: GAGVSQTPSNKVTEKGKYVELRCDPISGHTALYWYRQSLGQGPEFLIYFQGTGAADDSGLPNDRFFAVRPEGSVSTLKIQRTERGDSAVYLCASSLGLALPSEQFFGPGTRLTVL.

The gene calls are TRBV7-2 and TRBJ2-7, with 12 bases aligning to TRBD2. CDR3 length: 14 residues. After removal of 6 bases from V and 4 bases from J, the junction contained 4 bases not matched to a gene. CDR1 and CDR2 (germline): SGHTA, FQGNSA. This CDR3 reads CASRAGTSGYEQYF. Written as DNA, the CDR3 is TGTGCCAGCAGAGCCGGGACTAGCGGGTACGAGCAGTACTTC.

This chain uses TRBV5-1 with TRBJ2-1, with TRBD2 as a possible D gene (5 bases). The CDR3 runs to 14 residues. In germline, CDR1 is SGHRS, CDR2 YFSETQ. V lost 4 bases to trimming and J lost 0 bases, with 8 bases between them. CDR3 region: CASSIGGSYNEQFF. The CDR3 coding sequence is TGCGCCAGCAGCATAGGAGGCTCCTACAATGAGCAGTTCTTC.

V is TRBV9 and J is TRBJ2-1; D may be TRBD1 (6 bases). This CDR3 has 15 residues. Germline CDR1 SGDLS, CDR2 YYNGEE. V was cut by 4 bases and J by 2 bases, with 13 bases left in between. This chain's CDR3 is CASSPRDTPYNEQFF. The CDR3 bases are TGTGCCAGCAGCCCCCGGGACACCCCCTACAATGAGCAGTTCTTC.

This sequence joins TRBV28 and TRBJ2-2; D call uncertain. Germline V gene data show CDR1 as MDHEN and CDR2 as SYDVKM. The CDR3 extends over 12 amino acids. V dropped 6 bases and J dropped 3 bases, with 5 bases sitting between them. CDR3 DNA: TGTGCCAGCAGGATTTACACCGGGGAGCTGTTTTTT. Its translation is CASRIYTGELFF.

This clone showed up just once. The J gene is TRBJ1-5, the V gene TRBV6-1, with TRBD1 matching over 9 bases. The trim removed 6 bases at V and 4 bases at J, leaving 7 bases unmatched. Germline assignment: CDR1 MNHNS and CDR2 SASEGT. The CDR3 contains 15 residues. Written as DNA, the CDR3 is TGTGCCAGCAGCGGACAGGGGAATATGAATCAGCCCCAGCATTTT. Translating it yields CASSGQGNMNQPQHF.

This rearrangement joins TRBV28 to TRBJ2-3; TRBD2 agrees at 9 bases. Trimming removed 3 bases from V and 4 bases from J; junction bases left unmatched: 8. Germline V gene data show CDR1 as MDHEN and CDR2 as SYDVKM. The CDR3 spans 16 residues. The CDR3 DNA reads TGTGCCAGCAGTTTGGCTAGCGGGACGGGGGCAGATACGCAGTATTTT. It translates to CASSLASGTGADTQYF.

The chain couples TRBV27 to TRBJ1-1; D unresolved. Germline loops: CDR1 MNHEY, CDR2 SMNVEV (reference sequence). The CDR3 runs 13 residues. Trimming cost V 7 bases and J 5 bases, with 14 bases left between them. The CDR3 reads CASIKNGRTEAFF. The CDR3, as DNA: TGTGCCAGCATTAAAAATGGGCGGACTGAAGCTTTCTTT.

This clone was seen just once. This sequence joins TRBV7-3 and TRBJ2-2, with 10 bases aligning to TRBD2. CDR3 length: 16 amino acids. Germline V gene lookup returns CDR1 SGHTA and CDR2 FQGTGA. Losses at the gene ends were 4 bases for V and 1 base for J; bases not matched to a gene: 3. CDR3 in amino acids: CASSSLAGGNTGELFF. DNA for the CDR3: TGTGCCAGCAGCTCGTTAGCGGGGGGGAACACCGGGGAGCTGTTTTTT. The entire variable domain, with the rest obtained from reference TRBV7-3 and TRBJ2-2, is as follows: GAGVSQTPSNKVTEKGKYVELRCDPISGHTALYWYRQSLGQGPEFLIYFQGTGAADDSGLPNDRFFAVRPEGSVSTLKIQRTERGDSAVYLCASSSLAGGNTGELFFGEGSRLTVL.

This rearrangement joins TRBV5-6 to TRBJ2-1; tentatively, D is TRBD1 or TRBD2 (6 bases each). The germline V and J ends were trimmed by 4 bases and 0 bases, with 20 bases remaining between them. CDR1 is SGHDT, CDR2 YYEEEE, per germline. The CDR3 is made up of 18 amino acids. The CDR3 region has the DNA TGTGCCAGCAGCCGGGACTTGCTAGTAGGGGGCTCCTACAATGAGCAGTTCTTC. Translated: CASSRDLLVGGSYNEQFF.

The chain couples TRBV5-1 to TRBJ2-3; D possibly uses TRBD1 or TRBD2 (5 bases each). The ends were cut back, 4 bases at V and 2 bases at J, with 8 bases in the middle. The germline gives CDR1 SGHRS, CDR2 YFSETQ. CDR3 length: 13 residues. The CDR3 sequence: CASSRGITDTQYF. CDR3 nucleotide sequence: TGCGCCAGCAGCCGGGGCATCACAGATACGCAGTATTTT.

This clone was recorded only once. The DNA of the CDR3 is TGTGCTAGCCGGGGGGCAGTCGGAAACACCATATATTTT. This translates into CASRGAVGNTIYF. This chain connects TRBV6-1 to TRBJ1-3; D perhaps matches TRBD1 (6 bases). Germline-derived CDR1 and CDR2 are MNHNS and SASEGT. CDR3 size: 13 residues.

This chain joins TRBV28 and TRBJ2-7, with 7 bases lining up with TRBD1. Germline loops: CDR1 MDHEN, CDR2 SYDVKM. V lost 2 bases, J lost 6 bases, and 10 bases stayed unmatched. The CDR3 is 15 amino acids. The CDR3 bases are TGTGCCAGCAGTTTACACGACAGGGCCCCACCCGAGCAGTACTTC. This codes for CASSLHDRAPPEQYF.

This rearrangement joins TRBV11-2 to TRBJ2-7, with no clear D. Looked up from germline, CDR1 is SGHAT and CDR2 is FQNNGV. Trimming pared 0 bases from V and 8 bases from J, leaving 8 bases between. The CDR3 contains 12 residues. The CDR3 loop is CASSLDLGQQYF. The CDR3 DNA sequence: TGTGCCAGCAGCTTAGATCTGGGCCAGCAGTACTTC.

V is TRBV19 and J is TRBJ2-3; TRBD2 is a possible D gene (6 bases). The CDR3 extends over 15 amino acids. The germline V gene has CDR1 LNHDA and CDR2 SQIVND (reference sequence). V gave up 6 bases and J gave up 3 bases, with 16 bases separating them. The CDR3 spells CASREGTVVTDTQYF. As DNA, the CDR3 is TGTGCCAGTAGGGAGGGGACGGTAGTAACAGATACGCAGTATTTT.

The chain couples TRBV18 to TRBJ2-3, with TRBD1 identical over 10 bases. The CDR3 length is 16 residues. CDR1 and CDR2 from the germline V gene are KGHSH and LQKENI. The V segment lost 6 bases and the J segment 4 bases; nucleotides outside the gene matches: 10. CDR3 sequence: CASSRRGQGKSDTQYF. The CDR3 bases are TGTGCCAGCTCGAGAAGGGGACAGGGGAAATCAGATACGCAGTATTTT.

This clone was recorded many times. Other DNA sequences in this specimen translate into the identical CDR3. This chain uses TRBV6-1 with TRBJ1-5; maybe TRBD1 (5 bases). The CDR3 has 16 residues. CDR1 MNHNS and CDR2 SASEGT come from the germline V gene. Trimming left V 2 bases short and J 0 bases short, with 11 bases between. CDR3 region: CASSEKTAVSNQPQHF. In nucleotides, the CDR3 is TGTGCCAGCAGTGAAAAGACAGCTGTTAGCAATCAGCCCCAGCATTTT.